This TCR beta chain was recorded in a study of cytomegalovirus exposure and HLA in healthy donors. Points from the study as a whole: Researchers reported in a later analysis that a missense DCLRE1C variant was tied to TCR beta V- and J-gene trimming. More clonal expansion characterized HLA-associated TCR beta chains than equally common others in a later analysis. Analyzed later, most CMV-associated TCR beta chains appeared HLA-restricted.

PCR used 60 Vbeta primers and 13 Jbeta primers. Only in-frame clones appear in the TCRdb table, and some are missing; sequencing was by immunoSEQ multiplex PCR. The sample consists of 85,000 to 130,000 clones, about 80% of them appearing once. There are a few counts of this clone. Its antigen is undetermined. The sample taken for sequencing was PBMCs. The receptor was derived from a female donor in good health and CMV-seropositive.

As DNA, the CDR3 is TGTGCCACCCAGGGACTCACAGATGAAAAACTGTTTTTT. The encoded protein is CATQGLTDEKLFF. The chain joins TRBV19 to TRBJ1-4; D possibly corresponds to TRBD1 (5 bases). V dropped 10 bases and J dropped 6 bases, with 15 bases sitting between them. The CDR3 consists of 13 residues. The germline gives CDR1 LNHDA, CDR2 SQIVND (reference sequence).